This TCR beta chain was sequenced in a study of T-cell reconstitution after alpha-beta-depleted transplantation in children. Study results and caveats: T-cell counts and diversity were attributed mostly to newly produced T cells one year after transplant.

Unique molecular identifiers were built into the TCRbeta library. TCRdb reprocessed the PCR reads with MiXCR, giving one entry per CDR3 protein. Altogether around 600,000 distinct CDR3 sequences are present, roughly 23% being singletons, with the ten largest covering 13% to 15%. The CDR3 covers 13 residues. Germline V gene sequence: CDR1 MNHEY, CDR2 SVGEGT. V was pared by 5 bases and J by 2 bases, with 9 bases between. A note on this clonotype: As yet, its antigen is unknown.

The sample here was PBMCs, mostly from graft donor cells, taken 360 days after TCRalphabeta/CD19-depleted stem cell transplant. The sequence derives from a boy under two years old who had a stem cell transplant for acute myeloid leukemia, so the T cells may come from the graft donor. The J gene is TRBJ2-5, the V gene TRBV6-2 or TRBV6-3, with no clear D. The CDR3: CASSRHLQETQYF. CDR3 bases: TGTGCCAGCAGTCGACACTTACAAGAGACCCAGTACTTC.